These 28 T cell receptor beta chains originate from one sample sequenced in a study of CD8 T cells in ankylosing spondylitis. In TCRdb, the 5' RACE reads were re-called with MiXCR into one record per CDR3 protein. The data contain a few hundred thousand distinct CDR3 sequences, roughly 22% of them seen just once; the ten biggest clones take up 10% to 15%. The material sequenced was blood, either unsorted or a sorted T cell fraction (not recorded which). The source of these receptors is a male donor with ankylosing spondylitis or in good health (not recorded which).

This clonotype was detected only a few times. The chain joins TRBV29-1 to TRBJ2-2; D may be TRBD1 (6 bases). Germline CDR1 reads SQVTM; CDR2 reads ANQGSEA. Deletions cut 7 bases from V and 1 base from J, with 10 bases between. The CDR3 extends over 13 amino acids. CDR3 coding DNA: TGCAGCGGATTACAGGGGAACACCGGGGAGCTGTTTTTT. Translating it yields CSGLQGNTGELFF.

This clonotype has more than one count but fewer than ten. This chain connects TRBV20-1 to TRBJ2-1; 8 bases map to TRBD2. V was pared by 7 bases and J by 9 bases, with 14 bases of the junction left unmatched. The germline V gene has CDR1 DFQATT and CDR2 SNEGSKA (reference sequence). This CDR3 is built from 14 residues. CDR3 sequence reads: CSVRGGRGAVEQFF. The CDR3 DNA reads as TGCAGTGTTCGGGGGGGCCGAGGCGCAGTTGAGCAGTTCTTC.

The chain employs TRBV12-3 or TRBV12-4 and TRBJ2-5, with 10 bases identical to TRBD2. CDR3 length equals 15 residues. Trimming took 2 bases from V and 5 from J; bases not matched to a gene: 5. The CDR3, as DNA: TGTGCCAGCAGTTTACTAGCGGGGGCGGGGGAGACCCAGTACTTC. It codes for CASSLLAGAGETQYF.

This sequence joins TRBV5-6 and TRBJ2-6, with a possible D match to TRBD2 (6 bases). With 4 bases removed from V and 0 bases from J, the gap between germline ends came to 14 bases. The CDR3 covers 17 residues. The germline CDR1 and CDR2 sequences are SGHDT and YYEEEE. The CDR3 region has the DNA TGTGCCAGCAGCGGAGGGATACAAATCTCTGGGGCCAACGTCCTGACTTTC. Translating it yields CASSGGIQISGANVLTF. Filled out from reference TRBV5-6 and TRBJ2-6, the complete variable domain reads DAGVTQSPTHLIKTRGQQVTLRCSPKSGHDTVSWYQQALGQGPQFIFQYYEEEERQRGNFPDRFSGHQFPNYSSELNVNALLLGDSALYLCASSGGIQISGANVLTFGAGSRLTVL.

CDR3 amino acids: CAGGGLDTQYF. CDR3 coding DNA: TGTGCCGGTGGGGGCTTAGATACGCAGTATTTT. The chain combines TRBV12-3 or TRBV12-4 with TRBJ2-3; possible D gene TRBD1, 6 bases. This CDR3 has 11 amino acids. V lost 11 bases and J lost 5, with 11 bases in between.

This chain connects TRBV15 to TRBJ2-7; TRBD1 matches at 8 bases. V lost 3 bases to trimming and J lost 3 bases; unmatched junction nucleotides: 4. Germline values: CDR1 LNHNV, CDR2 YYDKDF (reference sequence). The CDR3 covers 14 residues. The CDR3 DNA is TGTGCCACCAGCAGCGACAGGGGAGTCTACGAGCAGTACTTC. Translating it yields CATSSDRGVYEQYF.

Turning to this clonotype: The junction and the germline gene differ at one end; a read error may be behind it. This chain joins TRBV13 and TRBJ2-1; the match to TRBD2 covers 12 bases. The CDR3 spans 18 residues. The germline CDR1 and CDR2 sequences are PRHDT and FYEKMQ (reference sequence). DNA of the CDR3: TGTGCCAGCACCTTAAAGGCGCCTAGCGGGGGGGCCTTCGGTGAGCAGTTCTTC. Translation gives CASTLKAPSGGAFGEQFF.

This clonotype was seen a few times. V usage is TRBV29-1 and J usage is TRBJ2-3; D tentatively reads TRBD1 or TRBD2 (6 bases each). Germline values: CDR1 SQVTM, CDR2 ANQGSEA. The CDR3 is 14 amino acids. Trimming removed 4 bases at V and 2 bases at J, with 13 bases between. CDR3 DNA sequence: TGCAGCGTTGGGGGGGCACCAAACACAGATACGCAGTATTTT. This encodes CSVGGAPNTDTQYF.

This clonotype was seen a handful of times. The DNA of the CDR3 is TGTGCCAGCAGCCAGGGGGGGGGGCTGGTTGAGCAGTTCTTC. Protein sequence: CASSQGGGLVEQFF. V usage is TRBV3-1 and J usage is TRBJ2-1; weak D call: TRBD2 (7 bases). The CDR3 loop spans 14 amino acids. Germline-derived CDR1 and CDR2 are LGHDT and YNNKEL (reference sequence). V was clipped by 3 bases and J by 9 bases, with 15 bases between them.

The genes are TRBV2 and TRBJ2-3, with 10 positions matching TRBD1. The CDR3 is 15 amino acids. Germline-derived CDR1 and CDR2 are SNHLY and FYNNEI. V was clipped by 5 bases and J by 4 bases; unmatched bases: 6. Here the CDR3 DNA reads TGTGCCAGCAGTTCCGGGACAGGGGAGGCAGATACGCAGTATTTT. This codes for CASSSGTGEADTQYF.

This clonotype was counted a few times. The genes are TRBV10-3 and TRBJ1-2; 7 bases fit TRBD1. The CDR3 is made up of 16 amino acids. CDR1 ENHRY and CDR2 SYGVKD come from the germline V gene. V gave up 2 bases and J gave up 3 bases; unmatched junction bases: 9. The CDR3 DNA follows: TGTGCCATCAGTGAGGGACGGACAGGCCTATACTATGGCTACACCTTC. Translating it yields CAISEGRTGLYYGYTF.

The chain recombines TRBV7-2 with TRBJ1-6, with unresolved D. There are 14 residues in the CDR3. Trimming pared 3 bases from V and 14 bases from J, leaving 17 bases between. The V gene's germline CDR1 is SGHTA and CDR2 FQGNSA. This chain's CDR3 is CASSFFVEPRSLHF. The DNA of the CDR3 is TGTGCCAGCAGCTTTTTCGTAGAGCCCCGTTCCCTCCACTTT.

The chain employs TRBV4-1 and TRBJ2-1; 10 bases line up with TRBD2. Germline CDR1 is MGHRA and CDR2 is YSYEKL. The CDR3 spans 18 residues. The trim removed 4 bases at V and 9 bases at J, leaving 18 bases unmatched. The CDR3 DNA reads TGCGCCAGCAGCCCTAGGACCGGACTAGCGGAAAAACGGGGTGAGCAGTTCTTC. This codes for CASSPRTGLAEKRGEQFF.

The CDR3 nucleotides are TGTGCCAGCAGTGACAGACCGGGACAGGGATCGACGCAGTATTACCCCGGGGAGCTGTTTTTT. Amino acid sequence: CASSDRPGQGSTQYYPGELFF. The chain is built from TRBV2 and TRBJ2-2, with 9 bases fitting TRBD1. This CDR3 has 21 residues. CDR1 and CDR2 from the germline V gene are SNHLY and FYNNEI. The ends lost 3 bases at V and 6 bases at J; junction bases unmatched: 23. The full variable domain, rest sourced from reference TRBV2 and TRBJ2-2, is EPEVTQTPSHQVTQMGQEVILRCVPISNHLYFYWYRQILGQKVEFLVSFYNNEISEKSEIFDDQFSVERPDGSNFTLKIRSTKLEDSAMYFCASSDRPGQGSTQYYPGELFFGEGSRLTVL.

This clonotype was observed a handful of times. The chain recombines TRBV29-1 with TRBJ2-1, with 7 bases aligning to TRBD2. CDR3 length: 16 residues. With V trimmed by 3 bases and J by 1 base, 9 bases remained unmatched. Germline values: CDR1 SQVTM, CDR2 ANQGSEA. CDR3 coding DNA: TGCAGCGTTGAGGGGGGGTGGGACTCTTCCTACAATGAGCAGTTCTTC. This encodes CSVEGGWDSSYNEQFF.

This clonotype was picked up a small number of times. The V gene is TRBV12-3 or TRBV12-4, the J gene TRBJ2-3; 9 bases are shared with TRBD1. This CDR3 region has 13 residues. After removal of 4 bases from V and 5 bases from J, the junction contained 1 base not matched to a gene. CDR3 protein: CASSSGQGDTQYF. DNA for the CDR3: TGTGCCAGCAGTTCGGGACAGGGAGATACGCAGTATTTT.

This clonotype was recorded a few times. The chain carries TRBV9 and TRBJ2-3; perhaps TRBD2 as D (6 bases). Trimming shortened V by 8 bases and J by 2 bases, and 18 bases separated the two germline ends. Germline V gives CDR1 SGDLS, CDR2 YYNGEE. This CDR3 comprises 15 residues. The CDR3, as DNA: TGTGCCAGTACCATTGCGGGATTTAACACAGATACGCAGTATTTT. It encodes CASTIAGFNTDTQYF.

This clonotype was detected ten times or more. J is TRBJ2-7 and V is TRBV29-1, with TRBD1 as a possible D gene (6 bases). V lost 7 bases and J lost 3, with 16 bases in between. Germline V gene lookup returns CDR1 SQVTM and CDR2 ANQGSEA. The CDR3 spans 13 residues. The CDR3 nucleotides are TGCAGCGCCTCTCAGGGGACCTTCTACGAGCAGTACTTC. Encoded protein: CSASQGTFYEQYF.

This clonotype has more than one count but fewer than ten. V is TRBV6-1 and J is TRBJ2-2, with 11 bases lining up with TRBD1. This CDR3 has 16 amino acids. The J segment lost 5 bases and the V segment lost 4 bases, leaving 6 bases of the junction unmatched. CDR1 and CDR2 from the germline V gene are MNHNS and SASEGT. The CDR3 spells CASSGPDRGQTGELFF. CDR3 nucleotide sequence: TGTGCCAGCAGTGGACCGGACAGGGGGCAGACCGGGGAGCTGTTTTTT.

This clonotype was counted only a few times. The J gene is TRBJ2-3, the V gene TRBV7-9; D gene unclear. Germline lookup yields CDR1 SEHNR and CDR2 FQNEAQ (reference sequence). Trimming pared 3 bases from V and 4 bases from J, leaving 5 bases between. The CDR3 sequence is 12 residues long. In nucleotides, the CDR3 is TGTGCCAGCAGCTTTATGTCAGATACGCAGTATTTT. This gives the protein CASSFMSDTQYF.

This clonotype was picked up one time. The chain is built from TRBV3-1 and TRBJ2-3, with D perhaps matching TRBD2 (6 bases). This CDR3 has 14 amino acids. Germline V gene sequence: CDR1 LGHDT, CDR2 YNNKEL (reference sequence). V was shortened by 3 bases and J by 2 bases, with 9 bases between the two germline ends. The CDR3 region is CASSHGLNTDTQYF. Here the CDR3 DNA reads TGTGCCAGCAGCCACGGACTAAACACAGATACGCAGTATTTT.

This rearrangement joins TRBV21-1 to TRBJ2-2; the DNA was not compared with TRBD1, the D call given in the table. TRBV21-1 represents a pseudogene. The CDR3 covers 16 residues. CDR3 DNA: TGTGCCAGCAGCAAAGTGGGACAGGTCAACACCGGGGAGCTGTTTTTT. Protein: CASSKVGQVNTGELFF.

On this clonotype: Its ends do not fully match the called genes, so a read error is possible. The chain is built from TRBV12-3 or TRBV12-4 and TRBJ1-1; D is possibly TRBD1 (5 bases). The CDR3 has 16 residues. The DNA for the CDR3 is TGTGCCAGCCAACCCGTCGAAGGGGCCTTTTGGACTGAGGCTTTCTTT. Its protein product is CASQPVEGAFWTEAFF.

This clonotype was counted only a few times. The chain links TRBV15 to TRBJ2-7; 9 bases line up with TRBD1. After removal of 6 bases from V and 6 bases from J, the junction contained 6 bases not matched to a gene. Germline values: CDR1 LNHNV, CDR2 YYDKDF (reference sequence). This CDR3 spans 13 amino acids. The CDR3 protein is CATRGQGPAEQYF. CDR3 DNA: TGTGCCACCAGGGGACAGGGCCCGGCCGAGCAGTACTTC.

The CDR3 sequence: CSVEEGGEQYF. CDR3 DNA: TGCAGCGTTGAAGAAGGAGGCGAGCAGTACTTC. The chain is built from TRBV29-1 and TRBJ2-7, with D possibly being TRBD2 (5 bases). V was shortened by 0 bases and J by 6 bases, with 6 bases between the two germline ends. Germline loops: CDR1 SQVTM, CDR2 ANQGSEA. The CDR3 covers 11 residues.

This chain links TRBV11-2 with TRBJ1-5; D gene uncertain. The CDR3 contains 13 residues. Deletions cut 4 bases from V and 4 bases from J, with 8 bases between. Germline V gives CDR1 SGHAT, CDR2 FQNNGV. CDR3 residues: CASSSGQNQPQHF. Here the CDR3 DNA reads TGTGCCAGCAGCTCGGGTCAAAATCAGCCCCAGCATTTT.

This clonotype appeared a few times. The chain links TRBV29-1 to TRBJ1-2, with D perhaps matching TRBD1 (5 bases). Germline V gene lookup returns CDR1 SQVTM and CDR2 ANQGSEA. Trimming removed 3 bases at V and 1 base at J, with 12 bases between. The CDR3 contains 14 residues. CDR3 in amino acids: CSVDDSSVNYGYTF. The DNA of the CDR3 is TGCAGCGTTGACGACAGCAGCGTTAACTATGGCTACACCTTC.

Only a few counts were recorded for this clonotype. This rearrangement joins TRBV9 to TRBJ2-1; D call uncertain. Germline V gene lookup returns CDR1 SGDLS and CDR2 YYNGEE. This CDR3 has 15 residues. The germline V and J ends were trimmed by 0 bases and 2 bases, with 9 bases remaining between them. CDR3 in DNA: TGTGCCAGCAGCGTAGATGGGGTCACCTACAATGAGCAGTTCTTC. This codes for CASSVDGVTYNEQFF.